A single sample gave rise to the 9 T cell receptor beta chains below, sequenced in a study of glioma-infiltrating T cells after dendritic cell vaccination. Assay: immunoSEQ multiplex PCR; the TCRdb copy retains only in-frame clones and omits some. The sample includes roughly 100,000 clones, almost 90% seen only once; the top ten take more than 2.5%. Time point: after dendritic cell vaccination, including at tumor progression/relapse. The sample was blood, taken after dendritic cell vaccination. The origin of the receptors is a human donor with glioblastoma.

The V gene is TRBV21-1, the J gene TRBJ2-7; TRBD1, the table's D call, lacks a check against the DNA. TRBV21-1 represents a pseudogene. The CDR3 has 14 amino acids. This chain's CDR3 is CASSNIPTSYEQYF. CDR3 DNA sequence: TGTGCCAGCAGCAATATCCCGACAAGCTACGAGCAGTACTTC.

This clone came up a few times. The rearrangement links TRBV6-1 to TRBJ1-5; tentatively, D is TRBD1 (6 bases). The CDR3 sequence is 12 residues long. Germline V gives CDR1 MNHNS, CDR2 SASEGT. Trimming pared 6 bases from V and 5 bases from J, leaving 8 bases between. The CDR3 reads CASRSGDQPQHF. CDR3 nucleotide sequence: TGTGCCAGCAGATCAGGGGATCAGCCCCAGCATTTT.

The J gene is TRBJ2-7, the V gene TRBV11-3, with 9 bases identical to TRBD1. The CDR3 length is 14 residues. Germline trimming cut 5 bases from V and 3 bases from J; bases unmatched to any gene: 5. Germline V gene data show CDR1 as SGHNT and CDR2 as YENEEA. CDR3 sequence (DNA): TGTGCCAGCAGCCAGGGACAGGGTGACTACGAGCAGTACTTC. This sequence encodes CASSQGQGDYEQYF.

The chain joins TRBV6-5 to TRBJ2-7, with TRBD2 matching 8 bases. The length of the CDR3 is 13 residues. Germline V gene sequence: CDR1 MNHEY, CDR2 SVGAGI. The J segment lost 7 bases and the V segment lost 6 bases, leaving 8 bases of the junction unmatched. The CDR3 DNA follows: TGTGCCAGCAGACCCGGGACTAGGGTTGAGCAGTACTTC. Translating gives CASRPGTRVEQYF.

There are a few counts of this clone. The chain recombines TRBV11-2 with TRBJ2-1, with TRBD2 identical over 13 bases. Losses at the gene ends were 4 bases for V and 9 bases for J; bases not matched to a gene: 6. The CDR3 contains 15 residues. Looked up from germline, CDR1 is SGHAT and CDR2 is FQNNGV. This CDR3 is CASSWTSGSITEQFF. The CDR3 DNA sequence: TGTGCCAGCAGCTGGACTAGCGGGAGTATCACTGAGCAGTTCTTC.

J is TRBJ2-3 and V is TRBV2; 7 bases fit TRBD1. The germline CDR1 and CDR2 sequences are SNHLY and FYNNEI. The V and J ends lost 8 bases and 2 bases, in that order; junction bases with no gene match: 7. The CDR3 loop spans 14 amino acids. CDR3 in DNA: TGTGCCAGCGTCAAAGGGACAGTCACAGATACGCAGTATTTT. It translates to CASVKGTVTDTQYF.

The chain uses TRBV2 and TRBJ2-5, with 10 bases that match TRBD2. Germline loops: CDR1 SNHLY, CDR2 FYNNEI. The length of the CDR3 is 15 residues. The trim removed 7 bases at V and 6 bases at J, leaving 11 bases unmatched. The CDR3 coding sequence is TGTGCCAGCAATTTCCTAGCGGGAGTCCCCAAGACCCAGTACTTC. Protein product: CASNFLAGVPKTQYF.

The V gene is TRBV5-1, the J gene TRBJ1-2, with D possibly being TRBD1 (6 bases). Germline V gives CDR1 SGHRS, CDR2 YFSETQ. V was clipped by 4 bases and J by 5 bases, with 18 bases between them. This CDR3 comprises 15 residues. DNA of the CDR3: TGCGCCAGCAGCACCGGGACACCTACCAAGTATGGCTACACCTTC. Translating gives CASSTGTPTKYGYTF.

This clone was recorded a few times. The chain couples TRBV11-2 to TRBJ2-3; 10 nucleotides agree with TRBD2. The CDR3 totals 17 residues. CDR1 is SGHAT and CDR2 is FQNNGV in the germline V gene. V lost 5 bases to trimming and J lost 6 bases; unmatched junction nucleotides: 14. This CDR3 reads CASSHGLAATKSDTQYF. The CDR3 nucleotides read TGTGCCAGCAGCCACGGACTAGCGGCGACGAAGTCGGATACGCAGTATTTT.